This entry lists 27 T cell receptor beta chains sequenced from one sample in a study of CD8+ T cells in alopecia areata. Sequencing templates came from extracted RNA that was reverse transcribed into cDNA. Libraries were prepared by immunoSEQ multiplex PCR; TCRdb keeps only in-frame clonotypes and omits some of them. The sample consists of 150,000 or so clones, roughly 50% of them appearing once. Sequenced material: CD4+ T cells sorted from blood. The receptors derive from a human donor with alopecia areata.

This chain uses TRBV6-8 with TRBJ2-2, with TRBD2 identical over 12 bases. The J segment lost 4 bases and the V segment lost 5 bases, leaving 2 bases of the junction unmatched. CDR1 MNHGY and CDR2 SAAAGT come from the germline V gene. The CDR3 contains 15 residues. The CDR3 reads CASSPLAGGTGELFF. The CDR3 DNA is TGTGCCAGCAGTCCACTAGCGGGAGGCACCGGGGAGCTGTTTTTT.

The rearrangement uses TRBV5-1 and TRBJ2-3; D not certain. Trimming took 1 base from V and 3 from J, leaving 9 bases between them. Germline CDR1 SGHRS, CDR2 YFSETQ. The CDR3 extends over 14 amino acids. CDR3 sequence: CASSLPKRTDTQYF. The CDR3 DNA reads as TGCGCCAGCAGCTTGCCTAAGAGAACAGATACGCAGTATTTT.

The J gene is TRBJ1-2, the V gene TRBV29-1, with 10 bases aligning to TRBD1. J lost 8 bases, V lost 4 bases, and 10 bases had no gene match. This CDR3 region has 14 residues. The germline CDR1 and CDR2 sequences are SQVTM and ANQGSEA. The CDR3 sequence: CSVGRQGARQGYTF. The CDR3 coding sequence is TGCAGCGTTGGTAGACAGGGGGCGCGTCAGGGCTACACCTTC. Filled out from reference TRBV29-1 and TRBJ1-2, the complete variable domain reads SAVISQKPSRDICQRGTSLTIQCQVDSQVTMMFWYRQQPGQSLTLIATANQGSEATYESGFVIDKFPISRPNLTFSTLTVSNMSPEDSSIYLCSVGRQGARQGYTFGSGTRLTVV.

This chain joins TRBV29-1 and TRBJ2-3; maybe TRBD2 (7 bases). This CDR3 has 14 residues. Trimming took off 4 bases at V and 7 bases at J, with 18 bases between the two ends. Germline CDR1 reads SQVTM; CDR2 reads ANQGSEA. CDR3 protein: CSVVPARGGNTQYF. CDR3 in DNA: TGCAGCGTTGTCCCTGCTAGGGGGGGAAATACGCAGTATTTT.

The chain carries TRBV29-1 and TRBJ1-5, with 8 bases aligning to TRBD1. Unmatched junction bases numbered 2, after V lost 4 bases and J lost 3 bases. The CDR3 has 13 amino acids. From germline, CDR1 is SQVTM and CDR2 ANQGSEA. The CDR3, as DNA: TGCAGCGTTGGGACAGGGCCCAATCAGCCCCAGCATTTT. It is translated as CSVGTGPNQPQHF.

In nucleotides, the CDR3 is TGCGCCAGCAGGGAGACAGGGACGGACACCGGGGAGCTGTTTTTT. It encodes CASRETGTDTGELFF. V is TRBV5-1 and J is TRBJ2-2; 7 nucleotides align to TRBD1. This CDR3 has 15 residues. J was trimmed by 3 bases and V by 5 bases; bases with no gene match: 7. CDR1 and CDR2 from the germline V gene are SGHRS and YFSETQ.

V gene TRBV4-1 combines with J gene TRBJ2-5, with D possibly matching TRBD1 (6 bases). The CDR3 extends over 19 amino acids. Trimming pared 3 bases from V and 0 bases from J, leaving 23 bases between. From germline, CDR1 is MGHRA and CDR2 YSYEKL. The CDR3 spells CASSQWDKVLRRNQETQYF. The CDR3 DNA reads TGCGCCAGCAGCCAGTGGGACAAGGTCCTCCGTCGAAACCAAGAGACCCAGTACTTC.

The V and J genes are TRBV11-1 and TRBJ2-5; perhaps TRBD2 as D (5 bases). CDR3 length equals 11 residues. V lost 6 bases and J 9 bases, leaving 11 bases between the germline ends. Germline V CDR1 and CDR2: SGHAT, FQDESV (reference sequence). The CDR3: CASSTEVAQYF. The CDR3 coding sequence is TGTGCCAGCAGTACGGAGGTGGCCCAGTACTTC.

J is TRBJ2-3 and V is TRBV5-4; 7 positions match TRBD2. The junction had 9 bases not matched to a gene; V was cut back by 2 bases and J by 0 bases. This CDR3 region has 17 residues. Germline assignment: CDR1 SGHNT and CDR2 YYREEE (reference sequence). DNA of the CDR3: TGTGCCAGCAGCTTCCAGGGTCTAGCGGCTAGCACAGATACGCAGTATTTT. Its protein is CASSFQGLAASTDTQYF.

V usage is TRBV4-1 and J usage is TRBJ1-2; the D gene is possibly TRBD1 (6 bases). CDR3 length: 14 amino acids. Germline CDR1 is MGHRA and CDR2 is YSYEKL. V was clipped by 0 bases and J by 8 bases, with 13 bases between them. CDR3 loop: CASSQEPTGLGYTF. As DNA, the CDR3 is TGCGCCAGCAGCCAAGAGCCGACAGGCCTGGGCTACACCTTC.

V gene TRBV2 combines with J gene TRBJ2-5; D is possibly TRBD1 or TRBD2 (6 bases each). Trimming pared 7 bases from V and 5 bases from J, leaving 11 bases between. The germline CDR1 and CDR2 sequences are SNHLY and FYNNEI. CDR3 length: 12 amino acids. CDR3 DNA: TGTGCCAGCAAGAGGGGGAGGGAGACCCAGTACTTC. The encoded protein is CASKRGRETQYF.

The V gene is TRBV25-1, the J gene TRBJ2-4, with no clear D. Germline V gene sequence: CDR1 MGHDK, CDR2 SYGVNS. Trimming stripped 4 bases from V and 1 base from J, with 5 bases between. The CDR3 is 13 residues long. The CDR3 bases are TGTGCCAGCAGTGGGCTCGCCAAAAACATTCAGTACTTC. It encodes CASSGLAKNIQYF. Complete variable domain (other parts from reference TRBV25-1 and TRBJ2-4): EADIYQTPRYLVIGTGKKITLECSQTMGHDKMYWYQQDPGMELHLIHYSYGVNSTEKGDLSSESTVSRIRTEHFPLTLESARPSHTSQYLCASSGLAKNIQYFGAGTRLSVL.

The rearrangement joins TRBV20-1 to TRBJ2-5, with 7 nucleotides matching TRBD2. From germline, CDR1 is DFQATT and CDR2 SNEGSKA (reference sequence). The V gene end was trimmed by 8 bases and the J gene end by 4 bases; junction bases not matched to a gene: 4. The CDR3 contains 11 residues. The CDR3, as DNA: TGCAGTATGACGGGGGGAGAGACCCAGTACTTC. Translation: CSMTGGETQYF.

The V and J genes are TRBV14 and TRBJ1-5; no clear D. The CDR3 is made up of 13 amino acids. V was pared by 0 bases and J by 9 bases, with 9 bases between. Germline-derived CDR1 and CDR2 are SGHDN and FVKESK. The CDR3 nucleotides read TGTGCCAGCAGCCAAGATCTGAAGGGGCCCCAGCATTTT. Encoded protein: CASSQDLKGPQHF.

This clone showed up many times. The V gene is TRBV13, the J gene TRBJ2-7, with D perhaps given as TRBD1 or TRBD2 (5 bases each). The V end was cut by 4 bases, the J end by 7 bases, with 20 bases between. This CDR3 has 15 amino acids. CDR1 and CDR2 from the germline V gene are PRHDT and FYEKMQ (reference sequence). The CDR3 loop reads CASSSSRDPSSEQYF. CDR3 nucleotides: TGTGCCAGCAGCTCCTCCCGGGACCCTTCGAGTGAGCAGTACTTC.

V and J are TRBV5-4 and TRBJ1-1; TRBD1 might be the D (5 bases). Trimming cost V 4 bases and J 0 bases, with 10 bases left between them. CDR3 length: 14 amino acids. Germline V gene data show CDR1 as SGHNT and CDR2 as YYREEE (reference sequence). CDR3 amino acids: CASSLRQLNTEAFF. For the CDR3, the DNA is TGTGCCAGCAGCCTCCGACAGCTGAACACTGAAGCTTTCTTT.

The gene calls are TRBV6-5 and TRBJ2-7, with D possibly TRBD2 on 6 matching bases. Germline assignment: CDR1 MNHEY and CDR2 SVGAGI. The CDR3 totals 15 residues. Trimming took 5 bases from V and 6 from J, leaving 20 bases between them. CDR3 sequence (DNA): TGTGCCAGCAGTAAGGGACTCACTGGACGTGGCGAGCAGTACTTC. Its protein product is CASSKGLTGRGEQYF.

The chain joins TRBV5-1 to TRBJ2-5; no definite D call. V lost 2 bases and J lost 4, with 6 bases in between. Per the germline V gene, CDR1 is SGHRS and CDR2 is YFSETQ. This CDR3 has 12 residues. CDR3 sequence: CASSLKGETQYF. In nucleotides, the CDR3 is TGCGCCAGCAGCTTAAAAGGAGAGACCCAGTACTTC.

The gene calls are TRBV5-6 and TRBJ2-5, with TRBD2 matching 9 bases. With V trimmed by 7 bases and J by 1 base, 5 bases remained unmatched. The CDR3 extends over 14 amino acids. Germline V gene lookup returns CDR1 SGHDT and CDR2 YYEEEE. The CDR3 bases are TGTGCCAGCGTGCGCGGGAGGGCCCAAGAGACCCAGTACTTC. Its translation: CASVRGRAQETQYF.

The chain uses TRBV15 and TRBJ2-5, with 10 bases identical to TRBD2. The length of the CDR3 is 17 residues. Germline V gives CDR1 LNHNV, CDR2 YYDKDF (reference sequence). J lost 5 bases, V lost 1 base, and 10 bases had no gene match. The CDR3 sequence: CATSRGASSGSRETQYF. The CDR3, as DNA: TGTGCCACCAGCAGAGGGGCATCTAGCGGGAGTCGGGAGACCCAGTACTTC.

The table lists this clone with a few counts. The rearrangement joins TRBV14 to TRBJ1-2; D unclear. This CDR3 region has 14 residues. V was pared by 3 bases and J by 3 bases, with 11 bases between. Per germline, CDR1 SGHDN and CDR2 FVKESK. For the CDR3, the DNA is TGTGCCAGCAGCCAGGGTTCAGGAGACTATGGCTACACCTTC. It codes for CASSQGSGDYGYTF.

The J gene is TRBJ2-7, the V gene TRBV30; 7 bases align to TRBD2. The CDR3 consists of 14 residues. Germline CDR1 GTSNPN, CDR2 SVGIG (reference sequence). The junction had 9 bases not matched to a gene; V was cut back by 5 bases and J by 2 bases. Written as DNA, the CDR3 is TGTGCCTGGGCTGATAGCGGGTCCCCCTACGAGCAGTACTTC. This translates into CAWADSGSPYEQYF.

The gene calls are TRBV7-2 and TRBJ2-2, with D perhaps TRBD1 (6 bases). Trimming pared 6 bases from V and 2 bases from J, leaving 13 bases between. CDR3 size: 15 residues. Germline V gives CDR1 SGHTA, CDR2 FQGNSA. CDR3 loop: CASRKTGANTGELFF. CDR3 nucleotides: TGTGCCAGCAGAAAGACAGGAGCCAACACCGGGGAGCTGTTTTTT. The full variable domain, with the rest looked up from reference TRBV7-2 and TRBJ2-2, is GAGVSQSPSNKVTEKGKDVELRCDPISGHTALYWYRQSLGQGLEFLIYFQGNSAPDKSGLPSDRFSAERTGGSVSTLTIQRTQQEDSAVYLCASRKTGANTGELFFGEGSRLTVL.

This clone appeared a few times. The chain recombines TRBV29-1 with TRBJ2-7, with TRBD1 identical over 8 bases. The CDR3 runs to 13 residues. The junction had 6 bases not matched to a gene; V was cut back by 5 bases and J by 3 bases. CDR1 is SQVTM, CDR2 ANQGSEA, per germline. The CDR3 DNA sequence: TGCAGCGTTAGACAGGGGAGGTTCTACGAGCAGTACTTC. This gives the protein CSVRQGRFYEQYF.

This rearrangement joins TRBV29-1 to TRBJ1-2, with a weak D call TRBD1 (5 bases). From germline, CDR1 is SQVTM and CDR2 ANQGSEA. CDR3 length: 11 amino acids. V dropped 2 bases and J dropped 4 bases, with 5 bases sitting between them. The CDR3 nucleotides read TGCAGCGTTGAAACAGGCTATGGCTACACCTTC. It codes for CSVETGYGYTF.

The gene calls are TRBV7-2 and TRBJ1-1, with D maybe TRBD1 (5 bases). Germline V gives CDR1 SGHTA, CDR2 FQGNSA. There are 13 residues in the CDR3. As DNA, the CDR3 is TGTGCGGAAGGGGCAGTTATGAACACTGAAGCTTTCTTT. Translation gives CAEGAVMNTEAFF.

The gene calls are TRBV28 and TRBJ2-5; a possible D gene is TRBD2 (5 bases). The V gene's germline CDR1 is MDHEN and CDR2 SYDVKM. Trimming left V 4 bases short and J 5 bases short, with 11 bases between. This CDR3 spans 13 amino acids. CDR3 bases: TGTGCCAGCAGTTGGGGTAGCGTGGAGACCCAGTACTTC. This encodes CASSWGSVETQYF. Variable domain in full (rest from reference TRBV28 and TRBJ2-5): DVKVTQSSRYLVKRTGEKVFLECVQDMDHENMFWYRQDPGLGLRLIYFSYDVKMKEKGDIPEGYSVSREKKERFSLILESASTNQTSMYLCASSWGSVETQYFGPGTRLLVL.